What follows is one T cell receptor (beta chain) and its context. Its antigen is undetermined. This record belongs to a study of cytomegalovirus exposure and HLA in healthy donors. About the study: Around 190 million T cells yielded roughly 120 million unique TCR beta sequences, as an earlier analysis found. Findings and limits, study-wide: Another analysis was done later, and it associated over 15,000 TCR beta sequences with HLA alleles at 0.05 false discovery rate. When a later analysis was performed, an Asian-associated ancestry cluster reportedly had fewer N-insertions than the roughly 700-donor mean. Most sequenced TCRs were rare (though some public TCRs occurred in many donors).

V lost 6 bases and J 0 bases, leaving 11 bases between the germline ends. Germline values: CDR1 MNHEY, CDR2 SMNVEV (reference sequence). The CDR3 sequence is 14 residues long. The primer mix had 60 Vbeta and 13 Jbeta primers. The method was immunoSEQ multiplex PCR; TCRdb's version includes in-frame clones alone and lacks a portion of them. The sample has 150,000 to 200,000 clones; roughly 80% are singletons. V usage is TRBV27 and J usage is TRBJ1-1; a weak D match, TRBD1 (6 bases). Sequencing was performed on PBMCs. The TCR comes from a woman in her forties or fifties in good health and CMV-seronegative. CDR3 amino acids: CASRSGQLNTEAFF. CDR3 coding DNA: TGTGCCAGCAGGTCAGGACAGTTGAACACTGAAGCTTTCTTT.